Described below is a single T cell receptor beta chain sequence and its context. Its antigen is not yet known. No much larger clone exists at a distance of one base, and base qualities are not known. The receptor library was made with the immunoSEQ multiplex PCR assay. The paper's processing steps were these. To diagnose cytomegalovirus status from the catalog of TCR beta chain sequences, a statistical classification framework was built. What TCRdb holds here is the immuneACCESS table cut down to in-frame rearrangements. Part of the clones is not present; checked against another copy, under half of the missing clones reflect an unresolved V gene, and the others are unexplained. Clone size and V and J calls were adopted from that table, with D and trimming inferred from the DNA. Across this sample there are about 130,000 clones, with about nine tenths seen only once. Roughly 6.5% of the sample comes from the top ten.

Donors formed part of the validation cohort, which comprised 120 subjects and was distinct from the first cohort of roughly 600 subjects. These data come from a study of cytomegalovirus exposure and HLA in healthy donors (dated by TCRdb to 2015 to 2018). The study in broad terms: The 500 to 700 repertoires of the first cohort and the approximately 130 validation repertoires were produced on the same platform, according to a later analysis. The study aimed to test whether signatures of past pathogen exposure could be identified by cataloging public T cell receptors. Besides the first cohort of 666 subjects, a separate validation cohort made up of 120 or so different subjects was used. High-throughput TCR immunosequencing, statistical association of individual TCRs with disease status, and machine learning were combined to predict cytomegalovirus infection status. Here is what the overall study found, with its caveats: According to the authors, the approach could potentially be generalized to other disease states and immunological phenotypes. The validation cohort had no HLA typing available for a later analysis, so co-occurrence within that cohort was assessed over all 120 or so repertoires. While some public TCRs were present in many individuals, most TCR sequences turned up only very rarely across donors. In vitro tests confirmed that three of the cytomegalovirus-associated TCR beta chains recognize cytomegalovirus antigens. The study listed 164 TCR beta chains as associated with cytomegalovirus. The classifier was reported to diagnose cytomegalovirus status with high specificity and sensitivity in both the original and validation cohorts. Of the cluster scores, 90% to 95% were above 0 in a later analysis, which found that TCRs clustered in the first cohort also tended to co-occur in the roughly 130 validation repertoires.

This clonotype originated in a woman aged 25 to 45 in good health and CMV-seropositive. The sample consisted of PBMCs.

The sequence in DNA is TGCAGCGTGGCCGGGGGGGGCTATAGCTCCTACAATGAGCAGTTCTTC. Translated, this is CSVAGGGYSSYNEQFF. Recombination linked TRBV29-1 to TRBJ2-1; 8 junctional bases match TRBD2. Taken from cysteine to phenylalanine, the CDR3 has 16 residues. The DNA shown is the 48-base CDR3, in frame from base 1. The germline V gene sets CDR1 to SQVTM and CDR2 to ANQGSEA. At the junction V is shortened by 6 bases and J by 0 bases; bases outside the gene matches: 10.